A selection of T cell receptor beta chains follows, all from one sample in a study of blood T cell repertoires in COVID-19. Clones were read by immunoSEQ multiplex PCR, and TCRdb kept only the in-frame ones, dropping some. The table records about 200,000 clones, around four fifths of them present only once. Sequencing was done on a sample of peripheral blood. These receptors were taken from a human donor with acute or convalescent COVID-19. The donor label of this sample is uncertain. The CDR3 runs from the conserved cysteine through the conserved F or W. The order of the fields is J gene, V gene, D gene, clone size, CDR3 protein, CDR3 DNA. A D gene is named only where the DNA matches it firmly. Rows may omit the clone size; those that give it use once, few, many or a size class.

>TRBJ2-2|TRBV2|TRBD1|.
CASRDRGRNTGELFF
TGTGCCAGCAGGGACAGGGGGCGGAACACCGGGGAGCTGTTTTTT
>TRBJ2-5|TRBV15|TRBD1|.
CATSRVVAGQGGETQYF
TGTGCCACCAGCAGAGTAGTCGCGGGACAGGGCGGCGAGACCCAGTACTTC
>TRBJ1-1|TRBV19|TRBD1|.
CASSYTGVGEAFF
TGTGCCAGTAGCTATACAGGGGTGGGTGAAGCTTTCTTT
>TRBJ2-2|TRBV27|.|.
CASSLLERMNTGELFF
TGTGCCAGCAGTTTACTGGAGCGGATGAACACCGGGGAGCTGTTTTTT
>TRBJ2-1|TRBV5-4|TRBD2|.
CASSPTSGGRDEQFF
TGTGCCAGCAGCCCGACTAGCGGGGGGAGGGATGAGCAGTTCTTC
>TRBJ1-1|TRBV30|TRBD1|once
CAWSRQGTQAFF
TGTGCCTGGAGTCGACAGGGCACCCAAGCTTTCTTT
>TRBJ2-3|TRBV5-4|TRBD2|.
CASSSAGREGGTDTQYF
TGTGCCAGCAGCTCCGCCGGGAGGGAAGGGGGCACAGATACGCAGTATTTT
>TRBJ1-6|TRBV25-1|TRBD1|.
CASSRDRESPLHF
TGTGCCAGCAGCCGGGACAGGGAATCACCCCTCCACTTT
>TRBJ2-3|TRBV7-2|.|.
CASSLGVSTDTQYF
TGTGCCAGCAGCTTGGGAGTCAGCACAGATACGCAGTATTTT
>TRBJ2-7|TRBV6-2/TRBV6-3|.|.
CASSYNGDLLVSYEQYF
TGTGCCAGCAGTTACAACGGGGACTTATTGGTCTCCTACGAGCAGTACTTC
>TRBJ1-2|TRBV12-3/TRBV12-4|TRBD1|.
CASSRTGTYGYTF
TGTGCCAGCAGTCGGACAGGGACCTATGGCTACACCTTC
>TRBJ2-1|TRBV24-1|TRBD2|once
CATSEGLAGLNEQFF
TGTGCCACCAGTGAGGGACTAGCGGGCCTCAATGAGCAGTTCTTC
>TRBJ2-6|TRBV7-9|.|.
CASSLASGVSGANVLTF
TGTGCCAGCAGCTTAGCGTCAGGGGTTTCTGGGGCCAACGTCCTGACTTTC
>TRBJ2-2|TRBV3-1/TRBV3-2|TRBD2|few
CASRSGTSTGELFF
TGTGCCAGCAGATCCGGGACTAGCACCGGGGAGCTGTTTTTT
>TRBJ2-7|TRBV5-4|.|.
CASSQRLVEAYEQYF
TGTGCCAGCAGCCAACGACTAGTTGAAGCCTACGAGCAGTACTTC
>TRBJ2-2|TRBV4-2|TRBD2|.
CASSQDPSGNTGELFF
TGTGCCAGCAGCCAAGATCCTAGCGGTAACACCGGGGAGCTGTTTTTT
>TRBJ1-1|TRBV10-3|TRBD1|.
CAIRRTVQGLIGMNTEAFF
TGTGCCATCAGACGGACCGTACAGGGGCTTATCGGGATGAACACTGAAGCTTTCTTT
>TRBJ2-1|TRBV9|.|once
CASSFQTAAGSSSYNEQFF
TGTGCCAGCAGCTTCCAGACTGCAGCCGGATCTAGTTCCTACAATGAGCAGTTCTTC
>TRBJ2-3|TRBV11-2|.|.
CASSHTDTQYF
TGTGCCAGCAGCCACACAGATACGCAGTATTTT
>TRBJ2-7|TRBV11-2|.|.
CASSSSVYEQYF
TGTGCCAGCAGCTCATCAGTTTACGAGCAGTACTTC
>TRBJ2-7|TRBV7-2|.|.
CASSPDSEDYEQYF
TGTGCCAGCAGCCCCGACAGCGAAGACTACGAGCAGTACTTC
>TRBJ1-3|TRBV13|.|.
CASSLLTGKAGNTIYF
TGTGCCAGCAGCCTCTTGACAGGCAAAGCTGGAAACACCATATATTTT
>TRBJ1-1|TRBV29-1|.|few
CSVAGDTEAFF
TGCAGCGTTGCCGGGGACACTGAAGCTTTCTTT
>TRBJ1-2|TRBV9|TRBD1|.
CASSVGVKGGDGYTF
TGTGCCAGCAGCGTAGGAGTAAAAGGGGGCGATGGCTACACCTTC
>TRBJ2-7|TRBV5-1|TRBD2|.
CASSQGLAASSYEQYF
TGCGCCAGCAGCCAGGGACTAGCGGCTAGCTCCTACGAGCAGTACTTC
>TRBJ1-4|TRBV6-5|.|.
CASSYSQGGEKLFF
TGTGCCAGCAGTTACTCACAGGGTGGGGAAAAACTGTTTTTT
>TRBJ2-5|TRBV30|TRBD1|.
CAWTNGQGRQETQYF
TGTGCCTGGACCAATGGACAGGGGCGACAAGAGACCCAGTACTTC
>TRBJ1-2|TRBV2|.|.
CASRQGISNYGYTF
TGTGCCAGCAGACAGGGAATATCGAATTATGGCTACACCTTC
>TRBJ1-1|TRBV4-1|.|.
CASSQDRGRGGNTEAFF
TGCGCCAGCAGCCAAGATAGAGGTCGGGGAGGGAACACTGAAGCTTTCTTT
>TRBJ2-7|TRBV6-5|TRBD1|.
CASRPKQGAPYEQYF
TGTGCCAGCAGACCAAAACAGGGGGCTCCCTACGAGCAGTACTTC
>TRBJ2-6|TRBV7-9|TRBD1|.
CASSFQGQGADGANVLTF
TGTGCCAGCAGCTTTCAGGGACAGGGGGCCGATGGGGCCAACGTCCTGACTTTC
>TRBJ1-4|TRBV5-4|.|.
CASSLATHNEKLFF
TGTGCCAGCAGCTTGGCCACTCATAATGAAAAACTGTTTTTT
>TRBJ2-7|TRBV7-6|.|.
CASSPGGAEQYF
TGTGCCAGCAGCCCCGGAGGAGCCGAGCAGTACTTC
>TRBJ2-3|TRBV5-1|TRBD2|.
CASSASSGRAGGDTQYF
TGCGCCAGCAGCGCCTCTAGCGGGAGGGCCGGGGGAGATACGCAGTATTTT
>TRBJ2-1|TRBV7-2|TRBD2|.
CASSLALAGGNEQFF
TGTGCCAGCAGCTTAGCTCTAGCGGGAGGGAATGAGCAGTTCTTC
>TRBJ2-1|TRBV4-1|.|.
CASSQVQALYLGQFF
TGCGCCAGCAGCCAGGTGCAGGCATTGTACTTAGGGCAGTTCTTC
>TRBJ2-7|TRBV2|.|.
CASIGGETYEQYF
TGTGCCAGCATAGGGGGGGAGACCTACGAGCAGTACTTC
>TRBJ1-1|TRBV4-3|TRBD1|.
CASSQQGAITEAFF
TGCGCCAGCAGCCAACAGGGGGCGATCACTGAAGCTTTCTTT
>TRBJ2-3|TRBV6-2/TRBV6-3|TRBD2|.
CASSYSSLAGEWATDTQYF
TGTGCCAGCAGTTACTCGAGCCTAGCGGGAGAGTGGGCAACAGATACGCAGTATTTT
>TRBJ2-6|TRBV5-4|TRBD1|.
CASNPGQSFSGANVLTF
TGTGCCAGCAATCCGGGACAGTCCTTCTCTGGGGCCAACGTCCTGACTTTC